These 14 T cell receptor beta chains came from one sample sequenced in a study of cytomegalovirus exposure and HLA in healthy donors. PCR primers comprised 60 Vbeta and 13 Jbeta primers. Some clones are missing from TCRdb's copy, which holds only in-frame ones; the method was immunoSEQ multiplex PCR. The sample yields about 210,000 clones, roughly 82% seen once. Sequencing used PBMCs. These TCRs come from a man aged 35-49 years in good health and CMV-seropositive.

The chain is built from TRBV13 and TRBJ2-1; 9 bases agree with TRBD2. This CDR3 region has 14 residues. With V trimmed by 4 bases and J by 5 bases, 3 bases remained unmatched. Looked up from germline, CDR1 is PRHDT and CDR2 is FYEKMQ (reference sequence). The CDR3 is CASSSRLADNEQFF. CDR3 DNA: TGTGCCAGCAGCTCCAGACTAGCGGACAATGAGCAGTTCTTC.

The J gene is TRBJ2-2, the V gene TRBV14; D possibly corresponds to TRBD2 (5 bases). The CDR3 contains 14 residues. V gave up 4 bases and J gave up 1 base, with 7 bases separating them. Per the germline V gene, CDR1 is SGHDN and CDR2 is FVKESK. The CDR3 nucleotides are TGTGCCAGCAGCCGGGAGTTGAACACCGGGGAGCTGTTTTTT. Its translation is CASSRELNTGELFF.

V gene TRBV11-2 combines with J gene TRBJ1-1; 8 bases agree with TRBD1. Per the germline V gene, CDR1 is SGHAT and CDR2 is FQNNGV. Trimming at V came to 1 base and at J to 4 bases, leaving 11 bases not matched to a gene. The CDR3 spans 17 residues. CDR3 region: CASSLGRSTGVATEAFF. In DNA, the CDR3 is TGTGCCAGCAGCTTAGGCCGATCGACAGGGGTTGCCACTGAAGCTTTCTTT.

In its sample, this clone was seen a few times. V is TRBV13 and J is TRBJ2-1; D might be TRBD1 (5 bases). The length of the CDR3 is 16 residues. V was trimmed by 5 bases and J by 0 bases, leaving 14 bases between them. CDR1 PRHDT and CDR2 FYEKMQ come from the germline V gene (reference sequence). CDR3 DNA: TGTGCCAGCAGCCCCAGGGCTGGAAGCTCCTACAATGAGCAGTTCTTC. It is translated as CASSPRAGSSYNEQFF.

This sequence joins TRBV9 and TRBJ1-2, with D tentatively TRBD1 (5 bases). Germline CDR1 is SGDLS and CDR2 is YYNGEE. V lost 0 bases and J 6 bases, leaving 9 bases between the germline ends. CDR3 length equals 13 residues. The CDR3 coding sequence is TGTGCCAGCAGCGTAGATGGACAAGATGGCTACACCTTC. It translates to CASSVDGQDGYTF. Full variable domain (remainder filled in from reference TRBV9 and TRBJ1-2): DSGVTQTPKHLITATGQRVTLRCSPRSGDLSVYWYQQSLDQGLQFLIQYYNGEERAKGNILERFSAQQFPDLHSELNLSSLELGDSALYFCASSVDGQDGYTFGSGTRLTVV.

Concerning this clone: The junction does not match germline at one end; this may be a read error. CDR3 nucleotides: TGTTCCAGCAGCTTAAGCGAGGGGGCCCGCGGCTACACCTTC. It yields the protein CSSSLSEGARGYTF. The rearrangement links TRBV7-9 to TRBJ1-2; 7 positions match TRBD1. CDR1 and CDR2 from the germline V gene are SEHNR and FQNEAQ (reference sequence). This CDR3 spans 14 amino acids.

The DNA of the CDR3 is TGTGCCAGCAGCTTACCCGCATTCCGGGACAGGGGGCTTTACGAGCAGTACTTC. Protein: CASSLPAFRDRGLYEQYF. The chain carries TRBV7-3 and TRBJ2-7; 12 bases map to TRBD1. Germline V gene data show CDR1 as SGHTA and CDR2 as FQGTGA. This CDR3 region has 18 residues. The junction had 12 bases not matched to a gene; V was cut back by 2 bases and J by 4 bases.

This rearrangement joins TRBV19 to TRBJ1-1; D gene unclear. Trimming cost V 1 base and J 8 bases, with 17 bases left between them. This CDR3 spans 15 amino acids. Germline V gives CDR1 LNHDA, CDR2 SQIVND (reference sequence). The CDR3 region has the DNA TGTGCCAGTAGTATAGGCCCCCGGACTCAACGCGAAGCTTTCTTT. Residues: CASSIGPRTQREAFF.

The rearrangement joins TRBV5-1 to TRBJ2-1, with 9 bases identical to TRBD1. This CDR3 contains 16 residues. CDR1 SGHRS and CDR2 YFSETQ come from the germline V gene. J lost 4 bases, V lost 4 bases, and 9 bases had no gene match. CDR3 sequence reads: CASSRTGDMGYNEQFF. CDR3 bases: TGCGCCAGCAGCAGGACAGGGGATATGGGATACAATGAGCAGTTCTTC.

In the case of this clone: The junction and the germline gene differ at one end; a read error may be behind it. V usage is TRBV5-6 and J usage is TRBJ1-5, with D unclear. The CDR3 consists of 14 residues. Germline values: CDR1 SGHDT, CDR2 YYEEEE. The CDR3 loop reads CASTLGGNNQPQHF. CDR3 coding DNA: TGTGCCAGCACCTTGGGAGGGAACAATCAGCCCCAGCATTTT. The entire variable domain, with the rest obtained from reference TRBV5-6 and TRBJ1-5, is as follows: DAGVTQSPTHLIKTRGQQVTLRCSPKSGHDTVSWYQQALGQGPQFIFQYYEEEERQRGNFPDRFSGHQFPNYSSELNVNALLLGDSALYLCASTLGGNNQPQHFGDGTRLSIL.

In DNA, the CDR3 is TGTGCCAGCAGCCGAAGGGTCGGGACGCGGGGGATTAATGAAAAACTGTTTTTT. Translating gives CASSRRVGTRGINEKLFF. V is TRBV14 and J is TRBJ1-4, with D maybe TRBD1 (5 bases). V dropped 4 bases and J dropped 4 bases, with 22 bases sitting between them. This CDR3 is 18 amino acids long. Germline lookup yields CDR1 SGHDN and CDR2 FVKESK.

This clone came up once. V usage is TRBV6-1 and J usage is TRBJ2-7; the match to TRBD2 covers 11 bases. The germline V gene has CDR1 MNHNS and CDR2 SASEGT. V was pared by 4 bases and J by 4 bases, with 9 bases of the junction left unmatched. The CDR3 length is 16 residues. The CDR3 is CASSAGTSGARYEQYF. CDR3 sequence (DNA): TGTGCCAGCAGTGCAGGGACTAGCGGAGCTCGTTACGAGCAGTACTTC.

The chain carries TRBV27 and TRBJ2-5; D is undetermined. Germline CDR1 and CDR2: MNHEY and SMNVEV (reference sequence). The CDR3 totals 14 residues. Deletions cut 0 bases from V and 1 base from J, with 6 bases between. The CDR3 DNA sequence: TGTGCCAGCAGTTTATCGAGGCTCCAAGAGACCCAGTACTTC. Translation gives CASSLSRLQETQYF.

The rearrangement uses TRBV25-1 and TRBJ1-1; 11 bases fit TRBD1. This CDR3 spans 14 amino acids. Germline loops: CDR1 MGHDK, CDR2 SYGVNS. The junction had 2 bases not matched to a gene; V was cut back by 3 bases and J by 5 bases. CDR3 sequence reads: CASSDRDRGTEAFF. The CDR3 coding sequence is TGTGCCAGCAGTGATCGGGACAGGGGGACTGAAGCTTTCTTT.